This T cell receptor (beta chain) was obtained from a study of T cell responses to AZD1222 COVID-19 vaccine. Study information: Pooled in the analysis were second doses at about 4 or about 12 weeks.

The protocol was immunoSEQ multiplex PCR, while the TCRdb copy is restricted to in-frame clones and leaves out a portion. The data show about 190,000 clones, with over 80% seen just once and 1% to 1.5% held by the top ten. About this clone itself: As yet, its antigen is unknown.

General observations from the study: Vaccine-related CD4 TCRs covered spike, predominating at 160-218 and 743-854. Only 5 or 6 AZD1222 recipients tested seropositive at baseline.

From germline, CDR1 is MNHEY and CDR2 SMNVEV (reference sequence). Deletions cut 4 bases from V and 8 bases from J, with 20 bases between. CDR3 size: 15 residues. The rearrangement joins TRBV27 to TRBJ1-1; D is undetermined. This material consisted of peripheral blood, taken on day 0 of AZD1222 vaccination. The sequence was collected from an adult in good health. CDR3 DNA: TGTGCCAGCAGTTCTCGGCCCGGAGGTGGCTCAGAAGCTTTCTTT. Its protein is CASSSRPGGGSEAFF.